This TCR beta chain originates from a study of blood T cell repertoires in COVID-19. This table comes from immunoSEQ multiplex PCR, and its TCRdb copy is limited to in-frame clones, with some not included. The data show approximately 12,000 clones, around 82% seen once. The V and J ends lost 6 bases and 4 bases respectively, with 11 bases between them. The CDR3 length is 13 residues. CDR1 is SEHNR and CDR2 is FQNEAQ in the germline V gene (reference sequence). The V and J genes are TRBV7-9 and TRBJ2-3; D is possibly TRBD2 (5 bases). The clonotype was recovered from a human donor in a cohort sampled during active COVID-19. Input material: peripheral blood. Here the CDR3 reads CASRFLAADTQYF. The CDR3 nucleotides read TGTGCCAGCAGGTTTCTAGCTGCAGATACGCAGTATTTT.